In this sample, the clone carrying this TCR beta chain turned up once. The CDR3 runs to 14 residues. Germline lookup yields CDR1 ENHRY and CDR2 SYGVKD. Trimming removed 3 bases at V and 3 bases at J, with 11 bases between. The data were obtained in a study of blood T cell repertoires in COVID-19. Study overall: The samples span acute and convalescent COVID-19 from the United States, Italy and Spain. In each case, the material was cDNA or gDNA derived from T cells, B-cell-depleted T cells, or PBMCs.

Authors' processing steps: Estimation of nucleated cell counts was performed using reference gene primer amplification. The assay was immunoSEQ multiplex PCR, and TCRdb's table has in-frame clones only and misses some. The DNA gave D and trimming, while V, J and clone size come from that table. The sample records 130,000 or so clones, around 84% being singletons. The specimen was peripheral blood. The TCR originated in a woman between 55 and 75 years old with acute or convalescent COVID-19. The chain uses TRBV10-3 and TRBJ1-1; no definite D call. The CDR3 spells CAISERGSDTEAFF. The CDR3 DNA reads TGTGCCATCAGTGAAAGAGGGTCGGACACTGAAGCTTTCTTT.